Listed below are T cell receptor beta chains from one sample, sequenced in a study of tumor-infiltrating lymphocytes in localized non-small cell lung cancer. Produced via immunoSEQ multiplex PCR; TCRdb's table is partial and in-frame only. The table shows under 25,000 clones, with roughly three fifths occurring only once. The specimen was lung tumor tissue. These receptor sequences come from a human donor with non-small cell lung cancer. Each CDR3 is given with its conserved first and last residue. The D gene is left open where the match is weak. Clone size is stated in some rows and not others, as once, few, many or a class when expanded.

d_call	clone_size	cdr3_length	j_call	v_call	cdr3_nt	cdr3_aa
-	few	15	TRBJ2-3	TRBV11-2	TGTGCCAGCAGCTTAGGCAGCCCTAGCACAGATACGCAGTATTTT	CASSLGSPSTDTQYF
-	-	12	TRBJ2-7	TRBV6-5	TGTGCCAGCATTAGTGACCGTTACGAGCAGTACTTC	CASISDRYEQYF
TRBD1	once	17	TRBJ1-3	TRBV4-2	TGTGCCAGCAGTCGACTTATTGGACAGGGGTCTGGAAACACCATATATTTT	CASSRLIGQGSGNTIYF
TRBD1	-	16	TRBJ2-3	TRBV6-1	TGTGCCAGCAGTGAAGCCCCCGGGACAGGCTCCTATACGCAGTATTTT	CASSEAPGTGSYTQYF
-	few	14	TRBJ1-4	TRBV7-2	TGTGCCAGCAGCCCACAGGGAGGGGAGGAAAAACTGTTTTTT	CASSPQGGEEKLFF
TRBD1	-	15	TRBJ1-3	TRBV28	TGTGCCAGCAGATCGGACAGGGTACCTGGAAACACCATATATTTT	CASRSDRVPGNTIYF
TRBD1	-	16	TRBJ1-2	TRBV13	TGTGCCAGCAGCCAAAAAACACAGGGGGTAAACTATGGCTACACCTTC	CASSQKTQGVNYGYTF
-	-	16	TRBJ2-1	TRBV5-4	TGTGCCAGCAGCTTGGAACCGAGCAGCTCCTACAATGAGCAGTTCTTC	CASSLEPSSSYNEQFF
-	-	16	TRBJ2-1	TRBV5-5	TGTGCCAGCAGCTTGGCCCCGTTCTTGAGGGGGAATGAGCAGTTCTTC	CASSLAPFLRGNEQFF
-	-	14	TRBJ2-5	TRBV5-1	TGCGCCAGCAGCTTGGCCAGGACACAGGAGACCCAGTACTTC	CASSLARTQETQYF
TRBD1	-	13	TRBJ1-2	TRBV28	TGTGCCTCGGTTCGAACAGGGGCCTATGGCTACACCTTC	CASVRTGAYGYTF
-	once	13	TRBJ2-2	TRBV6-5	TGTGCCAGCAGTTACTCGAACACCGGGGAGCTGTTTTTT	CASSYSNTGELFF
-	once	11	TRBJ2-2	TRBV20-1	TGCAGTGCGGAGGGGGTCGGGGAGCTGTTTTTT	CSAEGVGELFF
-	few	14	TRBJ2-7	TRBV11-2	TGTGCCAGCAGCTTAGTTACCAGGGAGTACGAGCAGTACTTC	CASSLVTREYEQYF
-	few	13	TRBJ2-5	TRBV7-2	TGTGCCAGCAGCCGTAACCCACAAGAGACCCAGTACTTC	CASSRNPQETQYF
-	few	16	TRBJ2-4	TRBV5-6	TGTGCCAGCAGCTTGGGACCTTATCTAGCCAAAAACATTCAGTACTTC	CASSLGPYLAKNIQYF
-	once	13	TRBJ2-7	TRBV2	TGTGCCAGCCGAATGGGGGGGCGCTACGAGCAGTACTTC	CASRMGGRYEQYF
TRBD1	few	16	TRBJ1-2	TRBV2	TGTGCCAGCAGTGAGGATTCGGGGACAGGGGGCTATGGCTACACCTTC	CASSEDSGTGGYGYTF
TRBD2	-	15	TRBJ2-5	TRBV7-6	TGTGCCAGCAGTTTCATTAGCGGGAAGCAAGAGACCCAGTACTTC	CASSFISGKQETQYF
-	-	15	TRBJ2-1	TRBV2	TGTGCCAGCAGTGAAAATAGTATCCCGGACAATGAGCAGTTCTTC	CASSENSIPDNEQFF
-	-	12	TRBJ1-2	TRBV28	TGTGCCAGCAGCCCTCGACAGTTCGGCTACACCTTC	CASSPRQFGYTF
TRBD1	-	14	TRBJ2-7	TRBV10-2	TGCGCCAGCAGTGTTTCCAGGGGGATCAACGAGCAGTACTTC	CASSVSRGINEQYF
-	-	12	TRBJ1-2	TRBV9	TGTGCCAGCAGCGTAGACGACTATGGCTACACCTTC	CASSVDDYGYTF
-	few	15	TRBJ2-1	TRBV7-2	TGTGCCAGCAGCTTAGCCCCGACCCCCTACAATGAGCAGTTCTTC	CASSLAPTPYNEQFF
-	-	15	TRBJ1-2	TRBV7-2	TGTGCCAGCAGCTTAGAGGGAGGGTGGACAGATGGCTACACCTTC	CASSLEGGWTDGYTF
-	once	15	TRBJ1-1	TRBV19	TGTGCCAGTAATGGGGGGGGACGCCGGGGCACTGAAGCTTTCTTT	CASNGGGRRGTEAFF
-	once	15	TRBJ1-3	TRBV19	TGTGCCAGTACCCTCTCCTCGACGGCTGGAAACACCATATATTTT	CASTLSSTAGNTIYF
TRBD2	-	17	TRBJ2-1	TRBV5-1	TGCGCCAGCAGCCCCCGGACTAGCGGGAGGGGGGACAATGAGCAGTTCTTC	CASSPRTSGRGDNEQFF
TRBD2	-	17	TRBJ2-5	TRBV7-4	TGTGCCAGCAGCTTAGGGACCAGACTAGCGGGAGAAGAGACCCAGTACTTC	CASSLGTRLAGEETQYF
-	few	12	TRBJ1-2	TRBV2	TGTGCCAGCAGCTTAAGAGTGGGGGGCTACACCTTC	CASSLRVGGYTF
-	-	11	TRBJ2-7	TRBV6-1	TGTGCCAGCAGTGAATTCTACGAGCAGTACTTC	CASSEFYEQYF
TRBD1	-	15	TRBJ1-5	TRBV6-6	TGTGCCAGCCTCGGGAGACAGGGGGCGAATCAGCCCCAGCATTTT	CASLGRQGANQPQHF
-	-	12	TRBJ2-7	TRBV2	TGTGCCAGCAAAAGAGACTCCTACGAGCAGTACTTC	CASKRDSYEQYF